Included here is one TCR beta chain sequence, with context. The V end lost 0 bases, the J end lost 6 bases, and 15 bases lay between the germline ends. The germline CDR1 and CDR2 sequences are SQVTM and ANQGSEA. This CDR3 is 14 amino acids long. Enrolled through a virtual design, the participants were between roughly 18 and 90 years of age and came from about two dozen US areas. Original methodology: Scientists estimated how many nucleated cells there were by amplifying reference gene primers. Libraries were prepared by immunoSEQ multiplex PCR; TCRdb keeps only in-frame clonotypes and omits some of them. That table gives V, J and clone size, and the DNA gave D and trimming. This sample has 200,000 to 250,000 clones, with roughly 89% found just once. This sample was included in a study of blood T cell repertoires in COVID-19. About the research overall: COVID-19 samples collected from the United States, Italy and Spain covered acute and convalescent phases.

The clonotype was recovered from a man between 18 and 29 years old with acute COVID-19. The genes are TRBV29-1 and TRBJ2-7; D gene ambiguous. The sample was PBMCs or T cells enriched from blood (not recorded which). The CDR3 DNA is TGCAGCGTTGAAGAGGGCGATCCCGGCGCCGAGCAGTACTTC. Amino acids: CSVEEGDPGAEQYF.